Presented here are 2 T cell receptor beta chains from one specimen sequenced in a study of blood T cell repertoires in COVID-19. Here immunoSEQ multiplex PCR was the method, and the copy in TCRdb shows in-frame clones only, minus some. The sample yields about 24,000 clones, about 89% seen once. Source material: peripheral blood. These receptors were collected from a man between 65 and 80 years old with acute or convalescent COVID-19.

V usage is TRBV5-1 and J usage is TRBJ2-2; TRBD2 is a possible D gene (7 bases). Germline lookup yields CDR1 SGHRS and CDR2 YFSETQ. CDR3 length: 16 residues. Trimming removed 2 bases at V and 0 bases at J, with 11 bases between. CDR3 amino acids: CASSLGGAANTGELFF. CDR3 DNA: TGCGCCAGCAGCTTAGGGGGGGCGGCGAACACCGGGGAGCTGTTTTTT.

This clone appeared a single time. The chain employs TRBV19 and TRBJ1-5, with D possibly matching TRBD1 (5 bases). Germline V CDR1 and CDR2: LNHDA, SQIVND (reference sequence). The CDR3 spans 15 residues. V was trimmed by 2 bases and J by 6 bases, leaving 14 bases between them. The CDR3 sequence: CASSISSGKRQPQHF. The CDR3 nucleotides read TGTGCCAGTAGTATATCGTCAGGGAAACGTCAGCCCCAGCATTTT.